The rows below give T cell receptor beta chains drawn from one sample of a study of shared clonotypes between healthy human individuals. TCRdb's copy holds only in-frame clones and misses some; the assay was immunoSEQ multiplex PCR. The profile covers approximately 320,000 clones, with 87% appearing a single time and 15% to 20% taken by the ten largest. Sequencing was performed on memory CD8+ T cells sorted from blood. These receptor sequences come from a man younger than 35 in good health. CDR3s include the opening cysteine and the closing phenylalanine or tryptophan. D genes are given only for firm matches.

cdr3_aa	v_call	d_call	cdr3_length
CASSVGGPIQETQYF	TRBV9	NA	15
CASSWGLLDNEQFF	TRBV6-5	NA	14
CASSLYSRSYEQYF	TRBV5-1	NA	14
CASSEENSGDYEQFF	TRBV2	TRBD2	15
CASSFGSSGNTIYF	TRBV13	NA	14
CASSQDEAKGSYEQYF	TRBV4-3	NA	16
CASSQDLDFWYGYTF	TRBV4-3	NA	15
CASSTTGRSNQPQHF	TRBV28	NA	15
CASSFGQSYEQYF	TRBV19	NA	13
CASSFSSGTDDNEQFF	TRBV7-9	NA	16
CASSFPLAGEYTGELFF	TRBV7-9	TRBD2	17
CASSLGGLGTEAFF	TRBV11-3	NA	14
CASSIDWTSTNYGYTF	TRBV19	NA	16
CASSEEQVQETQYF	TRBV6-1	NA	14
CATSKYRDQPQHF	TRBV15	NA	13
CASSYGTNYGYTF	TRBV6-9	NA	13
CASSTTPGGGTDTQYF	TRBV13	NA	16
CASSATLITGELFF	TRBV10-1	NA	14
CASSPLGGHNPYEQYF	TRBV4-1	NA	16
CSVVSGQGNTGELFF	TRBV29-1	TRBD1	15
CASRTGTGDYGYTF	TRBV5-1	TRBD1	14
CASSVQGAEKLFF	TRBV25-1	NA	13
CAMLLGGRYEQYF	TRBV2	TRBD2	13
CASSYDPGVGGELFF	TRBV6-5	NA	15
CASSAPRDSPYEQYF	TRBV6-1	TRBD1	15
CASSVWTTRWWEQYF	TRBV5-1	NA	15
CASSLPDYGYTF	TRBV5-4	NA	12
CASAFHGGTSTDTQYF	TRBV27	NA	16
CASRTSQGIGAYEQYF	TRBV28	NA	16
CASSPSSGRTIIRYEQYF	TRBV4-1	NA	18
CAVTSGESLETQYF	TRBV6-5	NA	14
CASSLVGTRKETQYF	TRBV11-2	TRBD2	15
CASSLGGAGVRETQYF	TRBV5-4	TRBD2	16
CAWSLTEGYTDTQYF	TRBV30	NA	15
CASSGSDRDRTQYF	TRBV9	TRBD1	14
CASSPTGNTGELFF	TRBV7-3	NA	14
CASKETSYQETQYF	TRBV2	NA	14
CASSQDWSGGLTDTQYF	TRBV4-2	TRBD2	17
CASSLWTAGDLNNEQFF	TRBV28	TRBD2	17
CASSLLVEGYGYTF	TRBV4-1	NA	14
CASSSLQETQYF	TRBV27	NA	12
CASSQGPGAEYGYTF	TRBV4-3	NA	15